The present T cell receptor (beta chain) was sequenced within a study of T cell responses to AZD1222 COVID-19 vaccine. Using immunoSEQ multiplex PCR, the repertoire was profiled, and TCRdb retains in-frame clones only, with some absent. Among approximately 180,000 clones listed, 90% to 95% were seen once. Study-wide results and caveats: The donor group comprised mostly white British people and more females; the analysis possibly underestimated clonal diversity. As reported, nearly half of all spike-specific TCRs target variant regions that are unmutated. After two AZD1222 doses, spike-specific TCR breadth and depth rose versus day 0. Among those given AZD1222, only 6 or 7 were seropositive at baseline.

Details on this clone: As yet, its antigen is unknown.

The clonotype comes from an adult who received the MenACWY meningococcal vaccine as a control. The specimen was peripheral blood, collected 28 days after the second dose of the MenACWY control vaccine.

The CDR3 DNA follows: TGTGCCAGCAGCCCATCGGCCAAAAACATTCAGTACTTC. Protein: CASSPSAKNIQYF. This rearrangement joins TRBV9 to TRBJ2-4; no firm D call. The CDR3 contains 13 residues. V lost 4 bases, J lost 1 base, and 6 bases lay in between. CDR1 and CDR2 (germline): SGDLS, YYNGEE.